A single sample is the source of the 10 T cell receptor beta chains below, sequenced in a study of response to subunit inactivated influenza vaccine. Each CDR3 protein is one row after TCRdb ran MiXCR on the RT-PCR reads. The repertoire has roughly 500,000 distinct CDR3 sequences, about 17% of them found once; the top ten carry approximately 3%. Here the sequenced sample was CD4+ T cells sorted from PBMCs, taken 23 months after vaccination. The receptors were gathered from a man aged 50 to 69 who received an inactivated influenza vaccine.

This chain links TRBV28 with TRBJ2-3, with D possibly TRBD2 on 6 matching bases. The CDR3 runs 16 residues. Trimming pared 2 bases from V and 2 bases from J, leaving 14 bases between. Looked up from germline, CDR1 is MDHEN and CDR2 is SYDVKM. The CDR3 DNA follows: TGTGCCAGCAGTTTAGGCGGGGCTCGTGTCACAGATACGCAGTATTTT. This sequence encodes CASSLGGARVTDTQYF.

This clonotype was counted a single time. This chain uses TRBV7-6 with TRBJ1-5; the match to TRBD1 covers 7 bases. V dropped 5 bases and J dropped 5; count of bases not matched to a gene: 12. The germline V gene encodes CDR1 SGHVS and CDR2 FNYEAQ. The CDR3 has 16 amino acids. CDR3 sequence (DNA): TGTGCCAGCAGCCTCCATGGGGACAGTTCCTATCAGCCCCAGCATTTT. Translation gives CASSLHGDSSYQPQHF.

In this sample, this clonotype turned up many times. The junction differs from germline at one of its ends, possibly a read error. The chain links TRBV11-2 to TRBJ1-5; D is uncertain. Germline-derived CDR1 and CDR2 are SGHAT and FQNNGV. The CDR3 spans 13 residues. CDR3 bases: TGCGCCAGCAGCCTTGACCGCGATCAGCCCCAGCATTTT. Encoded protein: CASSLDRDQPQHF. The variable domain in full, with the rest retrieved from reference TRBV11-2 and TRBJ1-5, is EAGVAQSPRYKIIEKRQSVAFWCNPISGHATLYWYQQILGQGPKLLIQFQNNGVVDDSQLPKDRFSAERLKGVDSTLKIQPAKLEDSAVYLCASSLDRDQPQHFGDGTRLSIL.

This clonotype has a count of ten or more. CDR3 loop: CASSQVSSANTGELFF. The CDR3 coding sequence is TGTGCCAGCAGCCAAGTTTCGTCAGCGAACACCGGGGAGCTGTTTTTT. This sequence joins TRBV14 and TRBJ2-2; unclear D gene. CDR1 and CDR2 (germline): SGHDN, FVKESK. Trimming took off 1 base at V and 0 bases at J, with 9 bases between the two ends. The CDR3 runs to 16 residues.

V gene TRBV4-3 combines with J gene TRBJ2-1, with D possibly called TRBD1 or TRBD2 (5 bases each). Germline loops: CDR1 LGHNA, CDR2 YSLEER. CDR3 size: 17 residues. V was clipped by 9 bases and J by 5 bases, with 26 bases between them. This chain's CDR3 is CARIYCGTRRLHNEQFF. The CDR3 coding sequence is TGCGCCAGGATATATTGTGGGACCAGGCGTCTTCACAATGAGCAGTTCTTC.

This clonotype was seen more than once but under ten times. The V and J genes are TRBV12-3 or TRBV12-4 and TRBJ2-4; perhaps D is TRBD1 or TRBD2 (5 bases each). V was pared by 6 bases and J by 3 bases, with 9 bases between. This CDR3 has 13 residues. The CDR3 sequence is CASRGDGKNIQYF. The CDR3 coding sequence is TGTGCCAGCAGGGGGGACGGCAAAAACATTCAGTACTTC.

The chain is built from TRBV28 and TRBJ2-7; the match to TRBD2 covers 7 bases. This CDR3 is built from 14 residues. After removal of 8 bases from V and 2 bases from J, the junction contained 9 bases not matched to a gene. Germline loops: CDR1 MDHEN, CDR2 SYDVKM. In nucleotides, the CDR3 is TGTGCCAGCCTAACGGGGGGAACCCCCTACGAGCAGTACTTC. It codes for CASLTGGTPYEQYF.

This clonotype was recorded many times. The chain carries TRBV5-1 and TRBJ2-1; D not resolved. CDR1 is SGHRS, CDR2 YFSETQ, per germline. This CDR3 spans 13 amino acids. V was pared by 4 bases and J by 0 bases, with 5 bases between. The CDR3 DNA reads TGCGCCAGCAGCGCCGACTCCTACAATGAGCAGTTCTTC. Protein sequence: CASSADSYNEQFF.

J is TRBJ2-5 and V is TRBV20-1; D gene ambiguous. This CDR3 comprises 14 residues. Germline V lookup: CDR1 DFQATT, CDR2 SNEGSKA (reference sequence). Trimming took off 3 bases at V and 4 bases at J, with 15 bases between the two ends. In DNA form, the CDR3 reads TGCAGTGCTAGTCCCCCCCCACTTAGAGAGACCCAGTACTTC. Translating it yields CSASPPPLRETQYF.

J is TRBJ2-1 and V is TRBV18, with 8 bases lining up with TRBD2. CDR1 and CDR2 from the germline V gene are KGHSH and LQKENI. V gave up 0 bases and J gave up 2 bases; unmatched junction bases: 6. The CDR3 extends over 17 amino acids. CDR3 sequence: CASSPPRGGATYNEQFF. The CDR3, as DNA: TGTGCCAGCTCACCACCTCGGGGGGGGGCGACCTACAATGAGCAGTTCTTC.